The 31 T cell receptor beta chains listed next were all sequenced from one sample in a study of patients and donors after allogeneic stem cell transplantation. TCRdb recomputed calls from the RT-PCR reads with MiXCR, one row per CDR3 protein. The table includes about 110,000 distinct CDR3 sequences, over 30% detected once. Material: blood, either unsorted or a sorted T cell fraction (not recorded which). The receptors were gathered from a human donor who was either an allogeneic HSCT recipient or a stem cell or donor lymphocyte infusion donor (not recorded which). It is not recorded whose cells these are; they may come from a transplant donor.

This clonotype came up once. DNA of the CDR3: TGTGCCAGCAGCCCCAAAAGGGACGGTCGAACTGGGGAGCTGTTTTTT. Translated, it gives CASSPKRDGRTGELFF. The chain has TRBV7-3 and TRBJ2-2; D tentatively fits TRBD1 or TRBD2 (5 bases each). The CDR3 length is 16 residues. The V gene's germline CDR1 is SGHTA and CDR2 FQGTGA. V dropped 5 bases and J dropped 8 bases, with 21 bases sitting between them.

V and J are TRBV7-2 and TRBJ2-4; tentatively, D is TRBD1 (7 bases). Germline V lookup: CDR1 SGHTA, CDR2 FQGNSA. V was pared by 6 bases and J by 7 bases, with 19 bases between. The CDR3 contains 15 residues. The CDR3: CASRRSRAGGNIQYF. For the CDR3, the DNA is TGTGCCAGCAGACGTAGTAGGGCAGGGGGGAACATTCAGTACTTC.

The chain couples TRBV5-5 to TRBJ1-5; 9 bases fit TRBD1. V lost 4 bases and J lost 3; bases outside the gene matches: 5. The CDR3 covers 15 residues. The germline V gene has CDR1 SGHKS and CDR2 YYEKEE (reference sequence). CDR3 amino acids: CASSARDRDNQPQHF. CDR3 nucleotides: TGTGCCAGCAGCGCCCGGGACAGGGACAATCAGCCCCAGCATTTT.

This clonotype has more than one count but fewer than ten. V and J are TRBV4-3 and TRBJ2-2; D gene ambiguous. In germline, CDR1 is LGHNA, CDR2 YSLEER. The ends were cut back, 3 bases at V and 4 bases at J, with 6 bases in the middle. The CDR3 length is 13 residues. CDR3 sequence reads: CASSQSGTGELFF. The CDR3 DNA sequence: TGCGCCAGCAGCCAGAGTGGCACCGGGGAGCTGTTTTTT.

The chain has TRBV28 and TRBJ2-3; 10 bases are shared with TRBD2. Germline lookup yields CDR1 MDHEN and CDR2 SYDVKM. The CDR3 consists of 15 residues. V was clipped by 6 bases and J by 3 bases; unmatched bases: 6. The CDR3 reads CASSGTSGKTDTQYF. In DNA, the CDR3 is TGTGCCAGCAGCGGTACTAGCGGGAAAACAGATACGCAGTATTTT. Full variable domain (remainder filled in from reference TRBV28 and TRBJ2-3): DVKVTQSSRYLVKRTGEKVFLECVQDMDHENMFWYRQDPGLGLRLIYFSYDVKMKEKGDIPEGYSVSREKKERFSLILESASTNQTSMYLCASSGTSGKTDTQYFGPGTRLTVL.

The chain links TRBV6-6 to TRBJ2-7; D is perhaps TRBD2 (5 bases). The CDR3 contains 11 residues. The V end lost 5 bases, the J end lost 9 bases, and 11 bases lay between the germline ends. Germline loops: CDR1 MNHNY, CDR2 SVGAGI (reference sequence). This chain's CDR3 is CASSDTSGQYF. CDR3 sequence (DNA): TGTGCCAGCAGTGATACAAGCGGGCAGTACTTC.

This clonotype showed up just a few times. This rearrangement joins TRBV7-2 to TRBJ1-5; D is uncertain. CDR1 and CDR2 from the germline V gene are SGHTA and FQGNSA. V gave up 1 base and J gave up 1 base, with 8 bases separating them. The length of the CDR3 is 15 residues. Written as DNA, the CDR3 is TGTGCCAGCAGCTTAGATATGGACAGCAATCAGCCCCAGCATTTT. Its protein product is CASSLDMDSNQPQHF.

The chain couples TRBV20-1 to TRBJ2-1, with 8 bases fitting TRBD1. With 3 bases clipped from V and 8 bases from J, the junction kept 3 bases outside the gene matches. From germline, CDR1 is DFQATT and CDR2 SNEGSKA (reference sequence). CDR3 size: 12 residues. The CDR3 here is CSASQGADEQFF. The CDR3 DNA reads TGCAGTGCTAGTCAGGGGGCAGATGAGCAGTTCTTC.

This clonotype appeared a few times. The J gene is TRBJ2-3, the V gene TRBV19; no reliable D call. The germline V gene has CDR1 LNHDA and CDR2 SQIVND (reference sequence). V was pared by 3 bases and J by 3 bases, with 1 base between. The CDR3 spans 11 residues. The CDR3 region has the DNA TGTGCCAGTAGTATGACAGATACGCAGTATTTT. Its protein product is CASSMTDTQYF.

The rearrangement uses TRBV12-3 or TRBV12-4 and TRBJ2-3; 10 positions agree with TRBD2. The CDR3 runs 17 residues. Trimming removed 6 bases from V and 0 bases from J; junction bases left unmatched: 9. CDR3 loop: CASSRRASGRSTDTQYF. CDR3 nucleotides: TGTGCCAGCAGCCGACGGGCTAGCGGGAGAAGCACAGATACGCAGTATTTT.

In its sample, this clonotype was seen many times. The rearrangement uses TRBV5-6 and TRBJ1-1; no clear D. Germline V gene lookup returns CDR1 SGHDT and CDR2 YYEEEE. With 0 bases removed from V and 7 bases from J, the gap between germline ends came to 10 bases. The CDR3 sequence is 13 residues long. The CDR3 DNA follows: TGTGCCAGCAGCTTGGTTGGCAGGAATGAAGCTTTCTTT. It specifies CASSLVGRNEAFF.

This clonotype was detected a few times. The genes are TRBV24-1 and TRBJ2-2; D is possibly TRBD2 (5 bases). The V gene lost 4 bases and the J gene lost 7 bases, with 9 bases spanning the gap. The CDR3 has 13 amino acids. From germline, CDR1 is KGHDR and CDR2 SFDVKD. CDR3 in amino acids: CATSELEGGELFF. The CDR3 region has the DNA TGTGCCACCAGTGAACTCGAGGGCGGGGAGCTGTTTTTT.

The V call is TRBV18, the J call TRBJ2-1; 11 bases are shared with TRBD2. The CDR3 runs to 14 residues. Germline CDR1 KGHSH, CDR2 LQKENI. After removal of 5 bases from V and 6 bases from J, the junction contained 3 bases not matched to a gene. The CDR3 nucleotides read TGTGCCAGCTCATCCGGGACTAGCGGCAATGAGCAGTTCTTC. It yields the protein CASSSGTSGNEQFF.

Only a few counts were recorded for this clonotype. The rearrangement joins TRBV28 to TRBJ2-5; weak D call: TRBD2 (6 bases). Looked up from germline, CDR1 is MDHEN and CDR2 is SYDVKM. The CDR3 loop spans 14 amino acids. Trimming stripped 6 bases from V and 2 bases from J, with 13 bases between. The CDR3 region is CASRTGDSQETQYF. DNA of the CDR3: TGTGCCAGCAGAACCGGGGACTCTCAAGAGACCCAGTACTTC.

The genes are TRBV5-1 and TRBJ1-5; D is unclear. The CDR3 totals 13 residues. V shed 0 bases and J shed 7 bases, with 8 bases lying between them. CDR1 is SGHRS, CDR2 YFSETQ, per germline. The chain's CDR3 is CASSLGAEQPQHF. The CDR3 nucleotides are TGCGCCAGCAGCTTGGGAGCTGAACAGCCCCAGCATTTT.

CDR3 bases: TGTGCCAGCAGCCAGGGACAGGCAACTAATGAAAAACTGTTTTTT. Protein sequence: CASSQGQATNEKLFF. The rearrangement uses TRBV4-2 and TRBJ1-4, with 8 bases identical to TRBD1. This CDR3 is built from 15 residues. Germline V gene data show CDR1 as LGHNA and CDR2 as YNFKEQ. Unmatched junction bases numbered 0, after V lost 3 bases and J lost 0 bases.

This clonotype occurred a few times. This chain connects TRBV21-1 to TRBJ1-1; the table's D call, TRBD1, has no DNA check behind it. TRBV21-1 has pseudogene status. There are 17 residues in the CDR3. The CDR3 sequence: CASRWTGQHLMNTEAFF. The CDR3 coding sequence is TGTGCCAGCCGATGGACAGGGCAACATTTGATGAACACTGAAGCTTTCTTT.

The chain is built from TRBV20-1 and TRBJ1-1; 7 bases align to TRBD1. V shed 4 bases and J 1 base; nucleotides not matched to a gene: 6. Germline lookup yields CDR1 DFQATT and CDR2 SNEGSKA (reference sequence). There are 14 residues in the CDR3. The CDR3 sequence is CSATNRGQNTEAFF. CDR3 DNA sequence: TGCAGTGCTACGAATAGGGGGCAGAACACTGAAGCTTTCTTT.

This clonotype was picked up many times. The chain recombines TRBV6-2 or TRBV6-3 with TRBJ2-1; 10 bases match TRBD2. Germline CDR1 reads MNHEY; CDR2 reads SVGEGT. V lost 6 bases, J lost 9 bases, and 8 bases stayed unmatched. The CDR3 extends over 14 amino acids. CDR3 amino acids: CASSRAGGQREQFF. Here the CDR3 DNA reads TGTGCCAGCAGCCGAGCGGGAGGGCAACGTGAGCAGTTCTTC.

This clonotype was seen a few times. The genes are TRBV28 and TRBJ2-3, with no clear D. CDR1 MDHEN and CDR2 SYDVKM come from the germline V gene. This CDR3 region has 12 residues. The V end was cut by 6 bases, the J end by 2 bases, with 6 bases between. The DNA of the CDR3 is TGTGCCAGCAGCTATCCCACAGATACGCAGTATTTT. Amino acids: CASSYPTDTQYF.

The J gene is TRBJ2-7, the V gene TRBV28, with D maybe TRBD1 (6 bases). Deletions cut 2 bases from V and 7 bases from J, with 15 bases between. The CDR3 consists of 14 residues. Germline assignment: CDR1 MDHEN and CDR2 SYDVKM. The CDR3 bases are TGTGCCAGCAGTTTAGCAGGGGAACCTCGGGAGCAGTACTTC. Its protein is CASSLAGEPREQYF.

This clonotype was seen ten or more times. V and J are TRBV7-2 and TRBJ2-3; no reliable D call. Trimming pared 6 bases from V and 0 bases from J, leaving 13 bases between. Germline V gives CDR1 SGHTA, CDR2 FQGNSA. The CDR3 length is 15 residues. CDR3 coding DNA: TGTGCCAGCAGTCGTCCGGGCCCTAGCACAGATACGCAGTATTTT. Its protein product is CASSRPGPSTDTQYF. The whole variable domain, remainder taken from reference TRBV7-2 and TRBJ2-3, is GAGVSQSPSNKVTEKGKDVELRCDPISGHTALYWYRQSLGQGLEFLIYFQGNSAPDKSGLPSDRFSAERTGGSVSTLTIQRTQQEDSAVYLCASSRPGPSTDTQYFGPGTRLTVL.

V is TRBV2 and J is TRBJ2-7; TRBD1 agrees at 7 bases. This CDR3 contains 13 residues. After removal of 8 bases from V and 5 bases from J, the junction contained 9 bases not matched to a gene. Germline CDR1 and CDR2: SNHLY and FYNNEI. In DNA, the CDR3 is TGTGCCAGCTCACAGGACAGGAAAAACGAGCAGTACTTC. Amino acid sequence: CASSQDRKNEQYF.

The chain couples TRBV20-1 to TRBJ1-5; 7 bases align to TRBD1. The CDR3 is made up of 16 amino acids. The V and J ends lost 2 bases and 2 bases, in that order; junction bases with no gene match: 9. Germline CDR1 reads DFQATT; CDR2 reads SNEGSKA (reference sequence). The CDR3 sequence is CSARSQGVGGNQPQHF. CDR3 nucleotides: TGCAGTGCTAGAAGTCAGGGGGTTGGAGGCAATCAGCCCCAGCATTTT.

In this sample, this clonotype turned up a few times. The chain joins TRBV20-1 to TRBJ2-1; 11 positions agree with TRBD2. This CDR3 has 16 residues. Germline CDR1 DFQATT, CDR2 SNEGSKA (reference sequence). Trimming took 3 bases from V and 3 from J; bases not matched to a gene: 7. The CDR3 is CSASAGTSGNYNEQFF. CDR3 coding DNA: TGCAGTGCTAGCGCCGGGACTAGCGGTAACTACAATGAGCAGTTCTTC.

The chain couples TRBV24-1 to TRBJ2-6; D remains unclear. Per the germline V gene, CDR1 is KGHDR and CDR2 is SFDVKD. CDR3 size: 13 residues. V lost 6 bases and J 6 bases, leaving 8 bases between the germline ends. CDR3 protein: CATSTPTANVLTF. The DNA of the CDR3 is TGTGCCACCAGTACCCCAACGGCCAACGTCCTGACTTTC.

The CDR3 is CASSPLGPTDTQYF. The CDR3 bases are TGTGCCAGCAGTCCACTCGGACCTACAGATACGCAGTATTTT. The chain employs TRBV3-1 and TRBJ2-3; D unresolved. The CDR3 length is 14 residues. V was pared by 6 bases and J by 3 bases, with 13 bases between. Germline CDR1 and CDR2: LGHDT and YNNKEL (reference sequence).

The CDR3 reads CSARRALGIYNEQFF. The CDR3, as DNA: TGCAGTGCTAGGAGGGCCTTGGGAATATACAATGAGCAGTTCTTC. This sequence joins TRBV20-1 and TRBJ2-1; D might be TRBD2 (5 bases). The CDR3 covers 15 residues. The V gene lost 3 bases and the J gene lost 4 bases, with 16 bases spanning the gap. Germline CDR1 DFQATT, CDR2 SNEGSKA (reference sequence).

The CDR3 DNA is TGCAGCGTTAGGGGAAATAATGAAAAACTGTTTTTT. This translates into CSVRGNNEKLFF. This chain joins TRBV29-1 and TRBJ1-4, with D possibly being TRBD1 (5 bases). The CDR3 sequence is 12 residues long. CDR1 is SQVTM, CDR2 ANQGSEA, per germline. With 5 bases removed from V and 4 bases from J, the gap between germline ends came to 8 bases. Variable domain in full (rest from reference TRBV29-1 and TRBJ1-4): SAVISQKPSRDICQRGTSLTIQCQVDSQVTMMFWYRQQPGQSLTLIATANQGSEATYESGFVIDKFPISRPNLTFSTLTVSNMSPEDSSIYLCSVRGNNEKLFFGSGTQLSVL.

This chain joins TRBV15 and TRBJ1-5; 7 bases agree with TRBD1. With V trimmed by 1 base and J by 3 bases, 6 bases remained unmatched. CDR1 and CDR2 (germline): LNHNV, YYDKDF (reference sequence). The CDR3 contains 16 residues. The CDR3 is CATSRGDSYNNQPQHF. CDR3 nucleotide sequence: TGTGCCACCAGCAGAGGGGACAGCTATAACAATCAGCCCCAGCATTTT.

This chain connects TRBV12-3 or TRBV12-4 to TRBJ2-1; either TRBD1 or TRBD2 may supply D (5 bases each). The CDR3 totals 15 residues. The germline V and J ends were trimmed by 8 bases and 5 bases, with 19 bases remaining between them. CDR3 nucleotide sequence: TGTGCCAGCGTTACAGGATGGGGGAGCAACAATGAGCAGTTCTTC. This translates into CASVTGWGSNNEQFF.